This T cell receptor beta chain is from a study of human T cells and chemical hapten exposure. CDR1 and CDR2 from the germline V gene are SEHNR and FQNEAQ (reference sequence). This CDR3 contains 14 residues. Trimming at V came to 1 base and at J to 2 bases, leaving 2 bases not matched to a gene. Time point: patch test 1, 2 weeks after DPC sensitization. Treatment given: therapeutic diphenylcyclopropenone sensitization with weekly scalp DPC. Per the original methods: Samples ranged from roughly 20,000 to 750,000 TCRs, with a median of roughly 95,000. Each CDR3 protein is one row after TCRdb ran MiXCR on the RACE reads. In this record, the V and J calls reflect TCRdb's handling and not the investigators' own analysis. The repertoire has under 120,000 distinct CDR3 sequences, roughly 11% of them found once; the top ten carry approximately 3.5%. At least ten counts were recorded for this clonotype.

The genes are TRBV7-9 and TRBJ2-7; the match to TRBD2 covers 7 bases. The source is a woman between 40 and 55 years old with alopecia areata. Some clones in this sample may be carry-over from other donors' samples. The sequences come from whole blood, collected in connection with sensitization to the hapten diphenylcyclopropenone (DPC). CDR3 DNA: TGTGCCAGCAGCTTAGGGGCGGGGGCCTACGAGCAGTACTTC. Translation: CASSLGAGAYEQYF.